Following are 6 T cell receptor beta chains from one sample sequenced in a study of human T cells and chemical hapten exposure. TCRdb reprocessed the RACE reads with MiXCR, giving one entry per CDR3 protein. In the table there are tens of thousands of distinct CDR3 sequences, approximately 13% of which are singletons. This sample's time point: pre-sensitization, week 0. Treatment indicated: therapeutic diphenylcyclopropenone sensitization with weekly scalp DPC. Sequencing was performed on whole blood, taken in connection with sensitization to the hapten diphenylcyclopropenone (DPC). Receptors were obtained from a woman aged 25 to 39 with alopecia areata. Some clones in this sample may be carry-over from other donors' samples.

The chain employs TRBV5-6 and TRBJ2-5; D is undetermined. V was cut by 2 bases and J by 6 bases, with 5 bases left in between. The germline V gene has CDR1 SGHDT and CDR2 YYEEEE. The CDR3 is 11 residues long. The CDR3 here is CASSFGKTQYF. As DNA, the CDR3 is TGTGCCAGCAGCTTCGGAAAGACCCAGTACTTC.

This clonotype was recorded a few times. This rearrangement joins TRBV12-3 or TRBV12-4 to TRBJ2-5; D gene unclear. The germline V and J ends were trimmed by 3 bases and 2 bases, with 19 bases remaining between them. This CDR3 is 17 amino acids long. CDR3 sequence reads: CASSLILSDGFQETQYF. The CDR3 DNA reads TGTGCCAGCAGTTTGATTCTCTCGGACGGATTTCAAGAGACCCAGTACTTC.

J is TRBJ1-6 and V is TRBV28, with no clear D. CDR1 and CDR2 from the germline V gene are MDHEN and SYDVKM. CDR3 length equals 11 residues. V was trimmed by 2 bases and J by 8 bases, leaving 1 base between them. CDR3: CASSLHSPLHF. The CDR3 DNA is TGTGCCAGCAGTTTACATTCACCCCTCCACTTT.

This clonotype was seen repeatedly, ten times or more. This sequence joins TRBV18 and TRBJ2-7; a weak D match, TRBD1 (6 bases). The germline gives CDR1 KGHSH, CDR2 LQKENI. The CDR3 extends over 14 amino acids. V lost 3 bases, J lost 3 bases, and 12 bases lay in between. The DNA of the CDR3 is TGTGCCAGCTCACCCAACCCAGGGGACTACGAGCAGTACTTC. This sequence encodes CASSPNPGDYEQYF.

This clonotype was counted between two and nine times. This chain links TRBV6-6 with TRBJ1-1; D is perhaps TRBD1 (5 bases). Per germline, CDR1 MNHNY and CDR2 SVGAGI (reference sequence). This CDR3 contains 13 residues. With 7 bases removed from V and 4 bases from J, the gap between germline ends came to 13 bases. CDR3 sequence: CASIGRGGTEAFF. For the CDR3, the DNA is TGTGCCAGCATAGGTCGGGGCGGCACTGAAGCTTTCTTT.

Ten or more counts support this clonotype. The V and J genes are TRBV24-1 and TRBJ2-2; 7 positions agree with TRBD1. This CDR3 spans 15 amino acids. CDR1 and CDR2 (germline): KGHDR, SFDVKD. The ends lost 4 bases at V and 9 bases at J; junction bases unmatched: 10. The CDR3 is CATSDPDREGRELFF. The CDR3 bases are TGTGCCACCAGTGACCCTGACAGGGAAGGTCGGGAGCTGTTTTTT.